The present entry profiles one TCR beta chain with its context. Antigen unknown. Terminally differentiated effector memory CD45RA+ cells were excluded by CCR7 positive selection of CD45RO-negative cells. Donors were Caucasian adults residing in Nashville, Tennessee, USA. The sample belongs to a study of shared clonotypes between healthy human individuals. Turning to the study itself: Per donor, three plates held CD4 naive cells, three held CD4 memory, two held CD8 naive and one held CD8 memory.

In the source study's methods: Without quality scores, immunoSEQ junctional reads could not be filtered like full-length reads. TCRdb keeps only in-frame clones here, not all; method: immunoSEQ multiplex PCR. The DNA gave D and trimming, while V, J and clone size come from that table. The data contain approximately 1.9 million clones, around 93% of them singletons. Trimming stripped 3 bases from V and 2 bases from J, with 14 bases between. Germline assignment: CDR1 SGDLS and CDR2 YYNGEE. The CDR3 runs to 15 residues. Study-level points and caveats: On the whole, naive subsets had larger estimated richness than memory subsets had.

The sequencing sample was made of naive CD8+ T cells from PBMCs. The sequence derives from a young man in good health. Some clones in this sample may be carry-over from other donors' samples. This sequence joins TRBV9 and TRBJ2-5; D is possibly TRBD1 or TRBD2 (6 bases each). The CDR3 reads CASSGGTLIQETQYF. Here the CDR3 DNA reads TGTGCCAGCAGCGGCGGGACACTTATACAAGAGACCCAGTACTTC.